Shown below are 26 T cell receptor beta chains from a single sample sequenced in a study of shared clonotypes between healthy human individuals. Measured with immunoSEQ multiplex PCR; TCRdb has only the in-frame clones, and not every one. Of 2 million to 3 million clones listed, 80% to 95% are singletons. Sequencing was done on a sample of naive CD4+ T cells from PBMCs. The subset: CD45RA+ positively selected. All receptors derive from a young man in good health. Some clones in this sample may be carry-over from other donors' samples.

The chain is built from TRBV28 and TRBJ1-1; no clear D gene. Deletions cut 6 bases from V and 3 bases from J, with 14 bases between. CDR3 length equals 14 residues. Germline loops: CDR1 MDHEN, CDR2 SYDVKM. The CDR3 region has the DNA TGTGCCAGCAGCCCTTGGAATCGGGACACTGAAGCTTTCTTT. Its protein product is CASSPWNRDTEAFF.

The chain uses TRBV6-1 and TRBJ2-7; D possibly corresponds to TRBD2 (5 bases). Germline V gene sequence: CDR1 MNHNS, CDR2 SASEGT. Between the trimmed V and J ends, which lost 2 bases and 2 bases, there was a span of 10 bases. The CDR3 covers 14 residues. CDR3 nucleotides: TGTGCCAGCAGTGAAATTCAGCGGCCCTACGAGCAGTACTTC. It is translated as CASSEIQRPYEQYF.

The CDR3 loop is CASRRAPSGDTQYF. The DNA of the CDR3 is TGTGCCAGCAGGCGGGCCCCCAGCGGAGATACGCAGTATTTT. The rearrangement joins TRBV6-1 to TRBJ2-3; TRBD2 is a possible D gene (5 bases). CDR3 length: 14 residues. The V end was cut by 6 bases, the J end by 5 bases, with 15 bases between. CDR1 and CDR2 from the germline V gene are MNHNS and SASEGT.

CDR3 sequence reads: CASSTRGQGYNEQFF. The CDR3 region has the DNA TGTGCCAGCAGCACCCGGGGACAGGGCTACAATGAGCAGTTCTTC. The chain links TRBV14 to TRBJ2-1; 9 bases are shared with TRBD1. The junction had 5 bases not matched to a gene; V was cut back by 5 bases and J by 3 bases. The germline gives CDR1 SGHDN, CDR2 FVKESK. The CDR3 has 15 residues. Complete variable domain (other parts from reference TRBV14 and TRBJ2-1): EAGVTQFPSHSVIEKGQTVTLRCDPISGHDNLYWYRRVMGKEIKFLLHFVKESKQDESGMPNNRFLAERTGGTYSTLKVQPAELEDSGVYFCASSTRGQGYNEQFFGPGTRLTVL.

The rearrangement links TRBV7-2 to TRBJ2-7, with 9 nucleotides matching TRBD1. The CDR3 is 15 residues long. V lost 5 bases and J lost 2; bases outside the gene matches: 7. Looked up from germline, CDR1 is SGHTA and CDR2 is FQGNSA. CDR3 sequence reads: CASSTPDRGTYEQYF. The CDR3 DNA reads TGTGCCAGCAGCACGCCCGACAGGGGGACCTACGAGCAGTACTTC.

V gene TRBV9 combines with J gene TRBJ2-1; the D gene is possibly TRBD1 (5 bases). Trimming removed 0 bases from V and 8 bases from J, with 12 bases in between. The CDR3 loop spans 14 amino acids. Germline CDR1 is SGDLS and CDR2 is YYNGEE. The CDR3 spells CASSVGGRQDEQFF. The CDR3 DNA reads TGTGCCAGCAGCGTAGGGGGCAGGCAGGATGAGCAGTTCTTC.

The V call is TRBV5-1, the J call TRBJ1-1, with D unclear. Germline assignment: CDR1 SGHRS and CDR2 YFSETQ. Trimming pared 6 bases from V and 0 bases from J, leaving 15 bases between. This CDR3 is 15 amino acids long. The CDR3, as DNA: TGCGCCAGCACCTCGGGTGGACTCCTGAACACTGAAGCTTTCTTT. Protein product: CASTSGGLLNTEAFF.

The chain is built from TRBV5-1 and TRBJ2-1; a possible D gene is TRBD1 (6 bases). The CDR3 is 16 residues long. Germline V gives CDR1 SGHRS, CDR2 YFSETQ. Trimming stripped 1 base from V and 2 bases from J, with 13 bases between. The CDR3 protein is CASSLRWGRTYNEQFF. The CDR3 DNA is TGCGCCAGCAGCTTGAGGTGGGGGCGAACCTACAATGAGCAGTTCTTC.

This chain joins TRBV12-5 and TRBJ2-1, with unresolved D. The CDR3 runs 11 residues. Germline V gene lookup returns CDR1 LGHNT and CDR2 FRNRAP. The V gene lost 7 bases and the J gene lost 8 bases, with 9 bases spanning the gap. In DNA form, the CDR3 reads TGTGCTAGTGCCAAAGAAGATGAGCAGTTCTTC. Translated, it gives CASAKEDEQFF.

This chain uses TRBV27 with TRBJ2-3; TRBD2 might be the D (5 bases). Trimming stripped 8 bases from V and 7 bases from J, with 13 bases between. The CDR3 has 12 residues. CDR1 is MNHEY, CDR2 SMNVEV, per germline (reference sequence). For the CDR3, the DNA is TGTGCCAGCGGGAGTGACGAAAATACGCAGTATTTT. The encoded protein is CASGSDENTQYF.

CDR3 protein: CASSFGRSAVKYEQYF. CDR3 nucleotides: TGTGCCAGCAGCTTTGGTAGGTCGGCAGTCAAGTACGAGCAGTACTTC. The chain joins TRBV7-8 to TRBJ2-7; D call uncertain. The germline V gene has CDR1 SGHVS and CDR2 FQNEAQ. This CDR3 contains 16 residues. Trimming removed 3 bases from V and 4 bases from J, with 19 bases in between.

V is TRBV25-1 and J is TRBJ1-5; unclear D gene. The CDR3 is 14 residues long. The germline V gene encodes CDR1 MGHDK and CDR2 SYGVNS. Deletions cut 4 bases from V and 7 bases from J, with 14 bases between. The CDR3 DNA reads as TGTGCCAGCAGTGCGGGCCAATCGAGGCAGCCCCAGCATTTT. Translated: CASSAGQSRQPQHF.

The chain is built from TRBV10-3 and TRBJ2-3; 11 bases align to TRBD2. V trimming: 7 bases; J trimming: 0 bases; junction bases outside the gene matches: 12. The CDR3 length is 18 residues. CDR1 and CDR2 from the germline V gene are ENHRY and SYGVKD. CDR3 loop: CAITRGTSGRSSTDTQYF. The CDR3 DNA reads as TGTGCCATCACCCGGGGGACTAGCGGACGGTCTAGCACAGATACGCAGTATTTT.

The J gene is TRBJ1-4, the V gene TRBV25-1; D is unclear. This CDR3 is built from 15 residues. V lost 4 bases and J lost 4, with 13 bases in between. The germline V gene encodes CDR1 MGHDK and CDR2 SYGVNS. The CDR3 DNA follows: TGTGCCAGCAGTGCCCGCGGGCAGGTTAATGAAAAACTGTTTTTT. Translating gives CASSARGQVNEKLFF.

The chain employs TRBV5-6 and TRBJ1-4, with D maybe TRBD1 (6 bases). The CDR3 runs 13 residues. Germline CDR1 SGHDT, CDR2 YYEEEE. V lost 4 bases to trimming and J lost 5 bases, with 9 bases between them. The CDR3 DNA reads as TGTGCCAGCAGCCTCCAGGGGAATGAAAAACTGTTTTTT. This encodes CASSLQGNEKLFF.

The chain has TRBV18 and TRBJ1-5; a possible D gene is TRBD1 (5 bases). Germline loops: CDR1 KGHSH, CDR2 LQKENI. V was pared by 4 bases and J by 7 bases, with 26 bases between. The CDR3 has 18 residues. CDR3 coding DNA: TGTGCCAGCTCACAGACCTACAACTCAAATGTCGGGGACCAGCCCCAGCATTTT. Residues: CASSQTYNSNVGDQPQHF. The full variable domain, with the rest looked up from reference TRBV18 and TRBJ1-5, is NAGVMQNPRHLVRRRGQEARLRCSPMKGHSHVYWYRQLPEEGLKFMVYLQKENIIDESGMPKERFSAEFPKEGPSILRIQQVVRGDSAAYFCASSQTYNSNVGDQPQHFGDGTRLSIL.

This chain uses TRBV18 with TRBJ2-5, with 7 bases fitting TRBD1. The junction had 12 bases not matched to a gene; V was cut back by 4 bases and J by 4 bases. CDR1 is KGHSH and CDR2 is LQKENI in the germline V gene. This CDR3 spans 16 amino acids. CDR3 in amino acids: CASSQLQGTELETQYF. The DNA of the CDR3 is TGTGCCAGCTCACAATTACAGGGGACGGAGTTAGAGACCCAGTACTTC.

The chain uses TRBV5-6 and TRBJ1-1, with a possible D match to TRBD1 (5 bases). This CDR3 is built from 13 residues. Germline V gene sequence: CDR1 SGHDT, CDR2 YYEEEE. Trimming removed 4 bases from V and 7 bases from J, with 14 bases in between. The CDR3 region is CASSPISTDEAFF. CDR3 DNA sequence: TGTGCCAGCAGCCCTATCTCGACAGATGAAGCTTTCTTT.

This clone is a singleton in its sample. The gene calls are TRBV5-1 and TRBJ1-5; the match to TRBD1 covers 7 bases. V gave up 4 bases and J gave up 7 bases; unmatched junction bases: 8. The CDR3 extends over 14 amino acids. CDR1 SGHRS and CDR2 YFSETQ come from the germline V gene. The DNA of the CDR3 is TGCGCCAGCAGCCAGGGGGAGGGTAGACAGCCCCAGCATTTT. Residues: CASSQGEGRQPQHF.

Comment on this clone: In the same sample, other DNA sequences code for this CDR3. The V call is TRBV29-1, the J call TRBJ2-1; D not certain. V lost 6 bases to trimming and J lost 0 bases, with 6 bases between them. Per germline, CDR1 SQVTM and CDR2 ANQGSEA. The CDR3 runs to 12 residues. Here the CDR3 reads CSVASSYNEQFF. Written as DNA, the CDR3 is TGCAGCGTGGCTAGCTCCTACAATGAGCAGTTCTTC.

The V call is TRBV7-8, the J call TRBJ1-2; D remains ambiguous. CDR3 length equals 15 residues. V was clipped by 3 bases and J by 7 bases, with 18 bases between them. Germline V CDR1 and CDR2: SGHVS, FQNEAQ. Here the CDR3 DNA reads TGTGCCAGCAGCTTCGGGCCCCAGTCTTACCGTGGCTACACCTTC. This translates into CASSFGPQSYRGYTF.

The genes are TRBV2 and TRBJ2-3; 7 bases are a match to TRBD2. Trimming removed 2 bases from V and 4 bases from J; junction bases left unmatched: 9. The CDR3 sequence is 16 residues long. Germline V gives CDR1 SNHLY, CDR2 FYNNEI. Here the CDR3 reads CASSELAGEGADTQYF. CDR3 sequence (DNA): TGTGCCAGCAGTGAATTGGCGGGAGAGGGAGCAGATACGCAGTATTTT.

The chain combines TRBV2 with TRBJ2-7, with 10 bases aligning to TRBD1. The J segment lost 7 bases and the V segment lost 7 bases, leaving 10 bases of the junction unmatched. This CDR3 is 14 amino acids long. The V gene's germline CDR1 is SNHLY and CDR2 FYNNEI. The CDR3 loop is CASTGGTGAREQYF. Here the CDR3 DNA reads TGTGCCAGCACCGGAGGGACAGGGGCCCGGGAGCAGTACTTC.

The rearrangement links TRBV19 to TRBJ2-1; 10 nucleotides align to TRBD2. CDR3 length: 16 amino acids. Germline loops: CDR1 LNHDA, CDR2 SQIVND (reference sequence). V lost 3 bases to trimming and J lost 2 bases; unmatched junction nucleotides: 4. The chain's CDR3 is CASSIRTSGAYNEQFF. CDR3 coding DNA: TGTGCCAGTAGTATCCGGACTAGCGGAGCCTACAATGAGCAGTTCTTC.

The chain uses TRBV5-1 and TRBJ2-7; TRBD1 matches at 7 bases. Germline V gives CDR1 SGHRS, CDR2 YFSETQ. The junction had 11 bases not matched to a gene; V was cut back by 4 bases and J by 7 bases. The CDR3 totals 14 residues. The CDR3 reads CASSLVRAGGEQYF. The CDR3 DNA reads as TGCGCCAGCAGCCTGGTGCGGGCAGGGGGTGAGCAGTACTTC.

CDR3 DNA: TGTGCCAGCAGCCGCAGGGGGCGTCGGGAGACCCAGTACTTC. Its protein product is CASSRRGRRETQYF. V is TRBV6-5 and J is TRBJ2-5, with 8 bases that match TRBD1. The V gene's germline CDR1 is MNHEY and CDR2 SVGAGI. This CDR3 spans 14 amino acids. J was trimmed by 5 bases and V by 6 bases; bases with no gene match: 8.